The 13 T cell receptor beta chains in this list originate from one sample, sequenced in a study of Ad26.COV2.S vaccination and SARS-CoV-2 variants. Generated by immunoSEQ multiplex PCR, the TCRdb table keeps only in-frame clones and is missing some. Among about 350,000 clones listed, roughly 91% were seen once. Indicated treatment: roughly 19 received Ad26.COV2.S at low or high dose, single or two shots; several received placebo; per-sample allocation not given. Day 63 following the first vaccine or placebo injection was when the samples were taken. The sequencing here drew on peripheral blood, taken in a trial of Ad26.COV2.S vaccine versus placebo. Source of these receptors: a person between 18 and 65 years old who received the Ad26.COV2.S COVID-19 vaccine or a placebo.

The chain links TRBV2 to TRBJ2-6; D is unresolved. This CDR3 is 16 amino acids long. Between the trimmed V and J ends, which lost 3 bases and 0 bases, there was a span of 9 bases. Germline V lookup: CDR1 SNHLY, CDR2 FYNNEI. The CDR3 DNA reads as TGTGCCAGCAGTGATCCCTCCTACTCTGGGGCCAACGTCCTGACTTTC. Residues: CASSDPSYSGANVLTF.

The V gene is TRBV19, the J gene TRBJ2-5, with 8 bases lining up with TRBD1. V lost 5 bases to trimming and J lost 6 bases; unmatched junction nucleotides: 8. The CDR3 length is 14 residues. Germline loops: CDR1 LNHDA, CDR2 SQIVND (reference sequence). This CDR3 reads CASSPLGQGQTQYF. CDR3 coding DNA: TGTGCCAGTAGTCCCCTCGGACAGGGTCAGACCCAGTACTTC.

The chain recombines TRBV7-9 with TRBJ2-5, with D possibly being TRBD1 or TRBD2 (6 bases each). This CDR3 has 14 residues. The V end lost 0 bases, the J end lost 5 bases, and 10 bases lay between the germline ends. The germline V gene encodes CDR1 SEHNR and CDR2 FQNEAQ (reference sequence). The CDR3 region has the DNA TGTGCCAGCAGCTTAGCGGGGGGCCGGGAGACCCAGTACTTC. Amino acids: CASSLAGGRETQYF.

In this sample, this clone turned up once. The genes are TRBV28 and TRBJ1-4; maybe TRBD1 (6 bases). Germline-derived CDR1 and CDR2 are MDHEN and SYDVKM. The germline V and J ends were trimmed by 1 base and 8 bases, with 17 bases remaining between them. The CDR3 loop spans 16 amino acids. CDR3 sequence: CASSLSRGWGREKLFF. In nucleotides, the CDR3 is TGTGCCAGCAGTTTATCCCGAGGGTGGGGGCGCGAAAAACTGTTTTTT.

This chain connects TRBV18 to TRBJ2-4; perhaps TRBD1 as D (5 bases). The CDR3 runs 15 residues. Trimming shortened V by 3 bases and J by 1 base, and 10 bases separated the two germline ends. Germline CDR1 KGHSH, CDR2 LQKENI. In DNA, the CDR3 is TGTGCCAGCTCACCCAGGGTGGGGGCCAAAAACATTCAGTACTTC. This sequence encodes CASSPRVGAKNIQYF.

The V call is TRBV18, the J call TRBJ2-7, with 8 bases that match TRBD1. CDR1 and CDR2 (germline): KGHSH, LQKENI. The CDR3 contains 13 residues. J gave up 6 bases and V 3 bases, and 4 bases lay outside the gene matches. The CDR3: CASSPPTGGEQYF. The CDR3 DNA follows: TGTGCCAGCTCACCTCCAACAGGGGGCGAGCAGTACTTC. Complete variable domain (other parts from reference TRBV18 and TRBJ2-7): NAGVMQNPRHLVRRRGQEARLRCSPMKGHSHVYWYRQLPEEGLKFMVYLQKENIIDESGMPKERFSAEFPKEGPSILRIQQVVRGDSAAYFCASSPPTGGEQYFGPGTRLTVT.

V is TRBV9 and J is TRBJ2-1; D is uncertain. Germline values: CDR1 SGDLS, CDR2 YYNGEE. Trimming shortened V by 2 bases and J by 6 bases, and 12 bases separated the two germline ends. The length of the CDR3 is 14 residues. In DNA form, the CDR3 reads TGTGCCAGCAGCGTCCTGACCGAGACCAATGAGCAGTTCTTC. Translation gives CASSVLTETNEQFF. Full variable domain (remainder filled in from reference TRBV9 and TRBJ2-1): DSGVTQTPKHLITATGQRVTLRCSPRSGDLSVYWYQQSLDQGLQFLIQYYNGEERAKGNILERFSAQQFPDLHSELNLSSLELGDSALYFCASSVLTETNEQFFGPGTRLTVL.

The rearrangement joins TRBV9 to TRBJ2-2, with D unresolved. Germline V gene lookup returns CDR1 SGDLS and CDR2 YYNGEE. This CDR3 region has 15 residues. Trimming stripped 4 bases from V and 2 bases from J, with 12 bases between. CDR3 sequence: CASSPRISNTGELFF. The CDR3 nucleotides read TGTGCCAGCAGCCCCCGGATCTCCAACACCGGGGAGCTGTTTTTT.

The CDR3 DNA reads as TGTGCCGGAACCGGGACACCGAACACTGAAGCTTTCTTT. Protein product: CAGTGTPNTEAFF. The J gene is TRBJ1-1, the V gene TRBV6-5, with TRBD1 as a possible D gene (6 bases). Germline V CDR1 and CDR2: MNHEY, SVGAGI. CDR3 size: 13 residues. Trimming cost V 11 bases and J 1 base, with 14 bases left between them.

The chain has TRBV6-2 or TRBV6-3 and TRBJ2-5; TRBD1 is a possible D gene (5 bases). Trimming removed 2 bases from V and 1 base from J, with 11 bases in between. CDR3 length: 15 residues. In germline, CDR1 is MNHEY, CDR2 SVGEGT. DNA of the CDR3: TGTGCCAGCAGTTACGCAGGGATTAGCCAAGAGACCCAGTACTTC. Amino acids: CASSYAGISQETQYF.

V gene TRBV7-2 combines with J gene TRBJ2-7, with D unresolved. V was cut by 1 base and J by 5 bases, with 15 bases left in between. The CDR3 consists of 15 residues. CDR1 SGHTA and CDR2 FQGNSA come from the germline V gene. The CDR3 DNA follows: TGTGCCAGCAGCTTAGTGGGCAGACAAGGAGACGAGCAGTACTTC. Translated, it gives CASSLVGRQGDEQYF.

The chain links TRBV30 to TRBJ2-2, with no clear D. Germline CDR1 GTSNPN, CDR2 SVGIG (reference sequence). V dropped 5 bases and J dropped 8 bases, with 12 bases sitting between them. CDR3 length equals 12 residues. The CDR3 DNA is TGTGCCTGGGGCCCGGGCGGAGGGGAGCTGTTTTTT. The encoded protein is CAWGPGGGELFF.

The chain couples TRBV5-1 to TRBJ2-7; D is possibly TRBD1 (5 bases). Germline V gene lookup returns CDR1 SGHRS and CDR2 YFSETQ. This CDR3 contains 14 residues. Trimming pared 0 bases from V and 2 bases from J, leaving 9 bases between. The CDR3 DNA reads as TGCGCCAGCAGCTTGGTGGGGCTGCCCTACGAGCAGTACTTC. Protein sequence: CASSLVGLPYEQYF.